These 24 T cell receptor beta chains came from one sample sequenced in a study of blood T cell repertoires in COVID-19. Generated by immunoSEQ multiplex PCR, the TCRdb table keeps only in-frame clones and is missing some. Of some 200,000 clones in the sample, 70% to 90% are singletons; the top ten hold approximately 11%. The sequenced material came from peripheral blood. These receptor sequences come from a woman aged 55-70 years with COVID-19, enrolled during active disease.

V usage is TRBV7-9 and J usage is TRBJ2-7; D remains unclear. The CDR3 extends over 14 amino acids. CDR1 SEHNR and CDR2 FQNEAQ come from the germline V gene (reference sequence). Trimming stripped 1 base from V and 4 bases from J, with 11 bases between. In nucleotides, the CDR3 is TGTGCCAGCAGCTTAGACCTCAGACTTTACGAGCAGTACTTC. Protein sequence: CASSLDLRLYEQYF.

This rearrangement joins TRBV6-2 or TRBV6-3 to TRBJ2-7, with a tentative D call TRBD1 (5 bases). This CDR3 has 15 residues. In germline, CDR1 is MNHEY, CDR2 SVGEGT. V was clipped by 4 bases and J by 0 bases, with 13 bases between them. The CDR3 DNA follows: TGTGCCAGCAGTTCCATCAGGGTAAGCTCCTACGAGCAGTACTTC. This gives the protein CASSSIRVSSYEQYF.

The chain has TRBV11-3 and TRBJ1-1; perhaps TRBD1 as D (6 bases). V was shortened by 2 bases and J by 5 bases, with 12 bases between the two germline ends. The CDR3 runs to 14 residues. Looked up from germline, CDR1 is SGHNT and CDR2 is YENEEA. CDR3 sequence reads: CASSLLGGRTEAFF. In nucleotides, the CDR3 is TGTGCCAGCAGCTTATTAGGGGGAAGGACTGAAGCTTTCTTT.

The CDR3 bases are TGTGCCAGCAGCGTAGGGCCTAGCGGTTCCTACGAGCAGTACTTC. Residues: CASSVGPSGSYEQYF. The rearrangement uses TRBV9 and TRBJ2-7, with 7 bases identical to TRBD2. With 0 bases clipped from V and 1 base from J, the junction kept 4 bases outside the gene matches. Germline loops: CDR1 SGDLS, CDR2 YYNGEE. This CDR3 is 15 amino acids long.

The rearrangement uses TRBV3-1 (or the pseudogene TRBV3-2) and TRBJ2-7; D is possibly TRBD1 (6 bases). The CDR3 is 15 amino acids. V was cut by 6 bases and J by 6 bases, with 21 bases left in between. CDR1 is LGHDT, CDR2 YNNKEL, per germline (reference sequence). The CDR3 DNA follows: TGTGCCAGCAGGACCTCCGGGACAACAGCCGGCGAGCAGTACTTC. It translates to CASRTSGTTAGEQYF.

The chain has TRBV11-3 and TRBJ2-7; TRBD2 matches 11 bases. The CDR3 covers 15 residues. The V segment lost 1 base and the J segment 3 bases; nucleotides outside the gene matches: 2. Per germline, CDR1 SGHNT and CDR2 YENEEA. Written as DNA, the CDR3 is TGTGCCAGCAGCTTAGGGACTAGCGGGTACTACGAGCAGTACTTC. This codes for CASSLGTSGYYEQYF.

This clone was seen a handful of times. The rearrangement joins TRBV14 to TRBJ1-2; D call uncertain. This CDR3 has 17 amino acids. Trimming shortened V by 0 bases and J by 4 bases, and 18 bases separated the two germline ends. Germline V gene sequence: CDR1 SGHDN, CDR2 FVKESK. The CDR3 here is CASSQEPGLGSFYGYTF. CDR3 sequence (DNA): TGTGCCAGCAGCCAAGAACCCGGTTTGGGGAGTTTCTATGGCTACACCTTC.

This clone was seen just once. V and J are TRBV18 and TRBJ1-5, with D perhaps TRBD1 (6 bases). The CDR3 has 16 amino acids. From germline, CDR1 is KGHSH and CDR2 LQKENI. Trimming stripped 1 base from V and 4 bases from J, with 14 bases between. CDR3 residues: CASSPLPGGTNQPQHF. The CDR3 nucleotides read TGTGCCAGCTCACCACTCCCGGGGGGCACTAATCAGCCCCAGCATTTT. Full variable domain (outside the CDR3, taken from reference TRBV18 and TRBJ1-5): NAGVMQNPRHLVRRRGQEARLRCSPMKGHSHVYWYRQLPEEGLKFMVYLQKENIIDESGMPKERFSAEFPKEGPSILRIQQVVRGDSAAYFCASSPLPGGTNQPQHFGDGTRLSIL.

The chain is built from TRBV5-1 and TRBJ1-3; tentative D call: TRBD1 (6 bases). The CDR3 consists of 15 residues. Germline-derived CDR1 and CDR2 are SGHRS and YFSETQ. The ends were cut back, 3 bases at V and 3 bases at J, with 13 bases in the middle. CDR3 in amino acids: CASSSVGGLGNTIYF. Written as DNA, the CDR3 is TGCGCCAGCAGCTCGGTCGGGGGGCTTGGAAACACCATATATTTT.

This clone was found once. This rearrangement joins TRBV19 to TRBJ2-3; 9 bases are shared with TRBD2. Germline values: CDR1 LNHDA, CDR2 SQIVND (reference sequence). The CDR3 has 18 residues. V lost 5 bases and J lost 3; bases outside the gene matches: 15. CDR3 sequence: CASSYLFGLALGTDTQYF. The CDR3 DNA reads TGTGCCAGTAGTTACCTTTTCGGACTAGCGCTAGGGACAGATACGCAGTATTTT.

This clone has just a few counts. The chain uses TRBV19 and TRBJ1-2; the D is unclear. Between the trimmed V and J ends, which lost 1 base and 8 bases, there was a span of 14 bases. The CDR3 extends over 14 amino acids. Germline V CDR1 and CDR2: LNHDA, SQIVND (reference sequence). The CDR3, as DNA: TGTGCCAGTAGTATAGCGGCGGGGAATGGCGGCTACACCTTC. Translation gives CASSIAAGNGGYTF.

The chain has TRBV6-5 and TRBJ1-2; a possible D gene is TRBD1 (5 bases). Germline V lookup: CDR1 MNHEY, CDR2 SVGAGI. V was pared by 5 bases and J by 6 bases, with 16 bases between. The CDR3 sequence is 14 residues long. CDR3 protein: CASSQNTGWDGYTF. CDR3 DNA sequence: TGTGCCAGCAGTCAGAACACAGGCTGGGATGGCTACACCTTC.

The chain uses TRBV9 and TRBJ1-1, with TRBD1 matching 7 bases. Trimming at V came to 0 bases and at J to 3 bases, leaving 5 bases not matched to a gene. The CDR3 is made up of 15 amino acids. CDR1 and CDR2 from the germline V gene are SGDLS and YYNGEE. CDR3 coding DNA: TGTGCCAGCAGCGTAGACCCCGACAGGGACACTGAAGCTTTCTTT. It translates to CASSVDPDRDTEAFF.

This clone was observed once. The chain is built from TRBV3-1 (or the pseudogene TRBV3-2) and TRBJ2-3; tentatively, D is TRBD2 (6 bases). The germline V gene encodes CDR1 LGHDT and CDR2 YNNKEL (reference sequence). V was trimmed by 3 bases and J by 6 bases, leaving 22 bases between them. The CDR3 totals 17 residues. The CDR3, as DNA: TGTGCCAGCAGCCACCTAACCCCAGCGGGCCCGGGGGATACGCAGTATTTT. Translated: CASSHLTPAGPGDTQYF.

The chain employs TRBV7-8 and TRBJ2-1; unclear D gene. The germline V and J ends were trimmed by 2 bases and 6 bases, with 8 bases remaining between them. Looked up from germline, CDR1 is SGHVS and CDR2 is FQNEAQ. The CDR3 is 13 residues long. The CDR3 here is CASSLTTSNEQFF. DNA for the CDR3: TGTGCCAGCAGCTTAACGACATCCAATGAGCAGTTCTTC.

This clone showed up just once. This chain links TRBV21-1 with TRBJ2-7; the table's D call, TRBD1, was not checked against the DNA. TRBV21-1 is termed a pseudogene. The CDR3 covers 14 residues. Here the CDR3 DNA reads TGTGCCAGCAGCAAAGCGCTACACAGCTACGAGCAGTACTTC. It translates to CASSKALHSYEQYF.

The rearrangement uses TRBV27 and TRBJ2-5, with TRBD2 matching 8 bases. V gave up 5 bases and J gave up 5 bases; unmatched junction bases: 10. The CDR3 loop spans 15 amino acids. Germline lookup yields CDR1 MNHEY and CDR2 SMNVEV (reference sequence). The CDR3 here is CASSAAGTSRETQYF. CDR3 in DNA: TGTGCCAGCAGTGCCGCCGGGACTAGTCGGGAGACCCAGTACTTC.

V is TRBV14 and J is TRBJ2-1, with D possibly matching TRBD1 (7 bases). Trimming removed 3 bases at V and 4 bases at J, with 13 bases between. The CDR3 contains 15 residues. Germline V gives CDR1 SGHDN, CDR2 FVKESK. CDR3 sequence: CASSQRTGGYNEQFF. CDR3 bases: TGTGCCAGCAGCCAGCGGACAGGAGGGTACAATGAGCAGTTCTTC.

The chain uses TRBV7-9 and TRBJ2-7; no definite D call. This CDR3 has 13 amino acids. The ends were cut back, 1 base at V and 5 bases at J, with 9 bases in the middle. Germline V CDR1 and CDR2: SEHNR, FQNEAQ (reference sequence). The CDR3 DNA reads TGTGCCAGCAGCTTAGTGGCAGGTGACGAGCAGTACTTC. Its translation: CASSLVAGDEQYF.

This clone was picked up a small number of times. The chain has TRBV7-6 and TRBJ2-2, with 11 bases lining up with TRBD2. The CDR3 consists of 16 residues. The germline CDR1 and CDR2 sequences are SGHVS and FNYEAQ. The trim removed 5 bases at V and 3 bases at J, leaving 5 bases unmatched. The CDR3 region has the DNA TGTGCCAGCAGCCCTACTAGCGGGAGTTACACCGGGGAGCTGTTTTTT. It yields the protein CASSPTSGSYTGELFF.

V gene TRBV29-1 combines with J gene TRBJ2-7; 10 bases agree with TRBD1. Germline assignment: CDR1 SQVTM and CDR2 ANQGSEA. The CDR3 contains 13 residues. Unmatched junction bases numbered 6, after V lost 6 bases and J lost 4 bases. CDR3 coding DNA: TGCAGCGTGAAATGGACAGGGGGGTACGAGCAGTACTTC. It specifies CSVKWTGGYEQYF.

This chain links TRBV30 with TRBJ2-7; 7 bases match TRBD2. The CDR3 spans 13 residues. The V and J ends lost 4 bases and 3 bases, in that order; junction bases with no gene match: 6. Germline CDR1 reads GTSNPN; CDR2 reads SVGIG (reference sequence). Here the CDR3 reads CAWTPGGYYEQYF. CDR3 nucleotide sequence: TGTGCCTGGACCCCGGGAGGTTACTACGAGCAGTACTTC.

V gene TRBV6-5 combines with J gene TRBJ2-2, with D unresolved. Trimming cost V 2 bases and J 0 bases, with 10 bases left between them. The CDR3 is made up of 16 amino acids. Germline V gives CDR1 MNHEY, CDR2 SVGAGI. The CDR3 protein is CASSYGSLPNTGELFF. The CDR3 bases are TGTGCCAGCAGTTACGGTAGCCTTCCGAACACCGGGGAGCTGTTTTTT.

V usage is TRBV5-4 and J usage is TRBJ2-5, with D hard to call. Trimming took off 4 bases at V and 5 bases at J, with 15 bases between the two ends. Germline values: CDR1 SGHNT, CDR2 YYREEE (reference sequence). The CDR3 has 14 amino acids. CDR3: CASSPTILSETQYF. The CDR3, as DNA: TGTGCCAGCAGCCCAACCATACTAAGTGAGACCCAGTACTTC.